This T cell receptor beta chain was sequenced for a study of blood T cell repertoires in COVID-19 (dated by TCRdb to 2020 to 2021). Notes on the research overall: The collaborator samples originated in the United States, Italy and Spain and spanned the acute and convalescent phases of COVID-19. The sample metadata nearly always contained a de-identified subject ID, COVID-19 status, age in years and sex. The repertoires were released in a freely available public database meant as a resource for research on the immune response to SARS-CoV-2. Samples were obtained from the ongoing ImmuneRACE study (first 160 participants) and from about 1,300 subjects provided by 6 global collaborators. Subjects who had been exposed to COVID-19, were actively infected with it, or had recovered from it provided the deeply sampled blood TCRbeta repertoires that made up the dataset. HLA class I and class II types, where available, came from metadata supplied by the sample provider rather than from assay-based typing. The prospective study material was composed of cDNA or gDNA derived from T cells, B-cell-depleted T cells, or PBMCs. General study outcomes and caveats: How much clinical and demographic metadata was included differed by source and by participant, and the metadata was provided uncurated.

Whole blood was collected in K2EDTA tubes by collaborating institutions according to the institutions' own protocols. For TCRbeta analysis, collaborator samples were shipped as frozen whole blood, as isolated PBMCs, or as DNA extracted from either sample type. CDR1 and CDR2, per the germline V gene, are SGHNT and YENEEA. V drops 3 bases and J drops 4 bases, leaving 6 bases in between. The CDR3 spans 12 residues, from the cysteine through the phenylalanine. Only the CDR3 portion is preserved as DNA: 36 bases, with reading frame beginning at the first base. As regards this clone: It has no known antigen specificity. Within one base of it there is no much larger clone, and no base qualities were kept.

TCRbeta CDR3 regions were amplified from genomic DNA by means of the immunoSEQ Assay, a bias-controlled multiplex PCR. Regarding the original processing steps: Nucleated cell counts per sample were estimated from amplification of reference gene primers within the assay. Sequence reads were collapsed and filtered to measure the absolute abundance of every unique TCRbeta CDR3 rearrangement. For each sample, productive Simpson clonality was calculated as the square root of Simpson's diversity index across productive rearrangements. This immuneACCESS table, as held by TCRdb, lists in-frame sequences with V and J called but not all clones. Of the missing ones, under half trace to an unresolved V gene in checked studies; the others have no known cause. V, J and clone size derive from that table, while D and trimming were established from the DNA sequence. The sample table holds about 100,000 clones, of which 85% to 90% were seen once. The ten largest make up roughly 12% of the sample.

The chain is assembled from TRBV11-3 and TRBJ1-2; the D segment could be TRBD1, given 5 matching bases. The specimen was peripheral blood. The clonotype comes from a human donor in a cohort sampled during active COVID-19. The CDR3 in this case is CASSLGGYGYTF. The DNA sequence is TGTGCCAGCAGCTTGGGGGGCTATGGCTACACCTTC.